This T cell receptor (beta chain) was sequenced for a study of blood T cell repertoires in COVID-19. Study-level information: The origin of the acute and convalescent COVID-19 samples was the United States, Italy and Spain. Sample material is recorded as cDNA or gDNA derived from T cells, B-cell-depleted T cells, or PBMCs.

The CDR3 contains 15 residues. The V end lost 0 bases, the J end lost 1 base, and 8 bases lay between the germline ends. From germline, CDR1 is SGHDT and CDR2 YYEEEE. Turning to this clone: Other DNA sequences in the same sample also yield this CDR3.

Study processing details: Quantification of nucleated cells was approximated via reference gene primer amplification. Some clones are missing from TCRdb's copy, which holds only in-frame ones; the method was immunoSEQ multiplex PCR. Clone size and the V and J calls come from that table; the DNA yielded D and trimming. The repertoire holds fewer than 90,000 clones, 90% to 95% seen once, with about 4.1% in the top ten. What was sequenced was peripheral blood. The clonotype comes from a human donor with active COVID-19. The donor label of this sample is uncertain. The chain uses TRBV5-6 and TRBJ1-5; D is uncertain. The CDR3: CASSLGSVSNQPQHF. The CDR3 DNA follows: TGTGCCAGCAGCTTGGGTTCTGTGAGCAATCAGCCCCAGCATTTT. Complete variable domain (other parts from reference TRBV5-6 and TRBJ1-5): DAGVTQSPTHLIKTRGQQVTLRCSPKSGHDTVSWYQQALGQGPQFIFQYYEEEERQRGNFPDRFSGHQFPNYSSELNVNALLLGDSALYLCASSLGSVSNQPQHFGDGTRLSIL.